The clone carrying this T cell receptor beta chain was counted between two and nine times. The data derive from a study of spatial heterogeneity in lung cancer. Time point reported: blood at routine non-recurrence follow-up after resection. Sequencing covered unsorted whole RNA taken from tumor, nontumor lung or frozen PBMC. TCRdb called the 5' RACE reads again in MiXCR, with one record for every CDR3 protein. Here the sample spans around 120,000 distinct CDR3 sequences, 10% to 15% being singletons. CDR1 and CDR2 (germline): SGHRS, YFSETQ. Trimming removed 0 bases from V and 7 bases from J; junction bases left unmatched: 4. This CDR3 has 15 amino acids.

The chain employs TRBV5-1 and TRBJ2-1, with 10 bases aligning to TRBD2. This receptor was identified in a male donor with early-stage non-small cell lung cancer. The starting material was PBMCs, obtained at follow-up. The CDR3 protein is CASSLASGGTNEQFF. The CDR3, as DNA: TGCGCCAGCAGCTTGGCTAGCGGGGGAACGAATGAGCAGTTCTTC.